Listed here are 23 T cell receptor beta chains from one sample, sequenced in a study of blood T cells in healthy people across ages. The use of a sample-barcoded 5' primer and a J-beta primer mix characterized a second PCR of about 7 to 12 cycles. TCRdb fed the 5' RACE reads into MiXCR, producing one record per CDR3 protein. The sample has about 1.8 million distinct CDR3 sequences; roughly 50% are singletons. The sample consisted of blood. The receptors here all came from a woman in her 40s in good health.

The chain combines TRBV29-1 with TRBJ1-2, with D uncertain. The V and J ends lost 3 bases and 8 bases respectively, with 10 bases between them. Germline V gives CDR1 SQVTM, CDR2 ANQGSEA. This CDR3 has 11 amino acids. The CDR3 DNA is TGCAGCGTTGACGACCCTCGGGGCTACACCTTC. Its translation: CSVDDPRGYTF.

In its sample, this clonotype was seen a few times. The V call is TRBV25-1, the J call TRBJ1-2; D not resolved. The length of the CDR3 is 13 residues. V was trimmed by 5 bases and J by 6 bases, leaving 13 bases between them. Looked up from germline, CDR1 is MGHDK and CDR2 is SYGVNS. For the CDR3, the DNA is TGTGCCAGCAGTACCGGGAGCCTCAATGGCTACACCTTC. Translated: CASSTGSLNGYTF.

The chain joins TRBV28 to TRBJ2-5; TRBD1 aligns across 10 bases. This CDR3 spans 15 amino acids. V dropped 4 bases and J dropped 3; count of bases not matched to a gene: 5. The V gene's germline CDR1 is MDHEN and CDR2 SYDVKM. The CDR3 bases are TGTGCCAGCAGTTCCGGGACAGGGGTAGAAGAGACCCAGTACTTC. It translates to CASSSGTGVEETQYF.

With respect to this clonotype: At one boundary the junction diverges from the germline segment, which might be a read error. V gene TRBV7-9 combines with J gene TRBJ2-4; 7 bases align to TRBD2. The DNA end favors TRBJ2-5, so the J call may be wrong. Germline V gene data show CDR1 as SEHNR and CDR2 as FQNEAQ (reference sequence). This CDR3 contains 15 residues. CDR3 in amino acids: CANSFGGETQETQYF. In DNA, the CDR3 is TGTGCCAACAGCTTTGGGGGGGAAACCCAAGAGACCCAGTACTTC.

The rearrangement links TRBV5-1 to TRBJ2-4, with D perhaps being TRBD1 or TRBD2 (5 bases each). V lost 7 bases to trimming and J lost 0 bases, with 23 bases between them. The CDR3 contains 18 residues. Germline V gives CDR1 SGHRS, CDR2 YFSETQ. CDR3: CASRSGTPGSQAKNIQYF. CDR3 coding DNA: TGCGCCAGCCGGTCGGGGACGCCCGGGTCTCAAGCCAAAAACATTCAGTACTTC. Using reference TRBV5-1 and TRBJ2-4 for the parts outside the CDR3, the full variable domain is KAGVTQTPRYLIKTRGQQVTLSCSPISGHRSVSWYQQTPGQGLQFLFEYFSETQRNKGNFPGRFSGRQFSNSRSEMNVSTLELGDSALYLCASRSGTPGSQAKNIQYFGAGTRLSVL.

J is TRBJ2-2 and V is TRBV9, with D uncertain. Germline loops: CDR1 SGDLS, CDR2 YYNGEE. V shed 0 bases and J shed 6 bases, with 9 bases lying between them. The CDR3 totals 14 residues. CDR3: CASSVVFGSGELFF. CDR3 sequence (DNA): TGTGCCAGCAGCGTAGTTTTTGGGTCCGGGGAGCTGTTTTTT.

This clonotype was seen a handful of times. The rearrangement uses TRBV4-2 and TRBJ1-2; D possibly corresponds to TRBD1 (6 bases). V was shortened by 4 bases and J by 7 bases, with 13 bases between the two germline ends. CDR1 and CDR2 (germline): LGHNA, YNFKEQ. The CDR3 spans 13 residues. CDR3 sequence (DNA): TGTGCCAGCAGCCGGGACACAGGACTTGGCTACACCTTC. Protein product: CASSRDTGLGYTF.

This clonotype turned up a few times. The chain's CDR3 is CASSLSGPPSYNEQFF. DNA of the CDR3: TGTGCCAGCAGTTTATCAGGGCCTCCCTCCTACAATGAGCAGTTCTTC. The chain recombines TRBV27 with TRBJ2-1, with D hard to call. The CDR3 runs 16 residues. Germline CDR1 reads MNHEY; CDR2 reads SMNVEV (reference sequence). Trimming cost V 0 bases and J 0 bases, with 9 bases left between them.

Written as DNA, the CDR3 is TGTGCCAGCAGTGTTGACGGTGAGCAGTTCTTC. This sequence encodes CASSVDGEQFF. The chain employs TRBV25-1 and TRBJ2-1; no reliable D call. Trimming cost V 4 bases and J 9 bases, with 7 bases left between them. Germline assignment: CDR1 MGHDK and CDR2 SYGVNS. This CDR3 region has 11 residues. Combining the CDR3 with reference TRBV25-1 and TRBJ2-1 gives the whole variable domain EADIYQTPRYLVIGTGKKITLECSQTMGHDKMYWYQQDPGMELHLIHYSYGVNSTEKGDLSSESTVSRIRTEHFPLTLESARPSHTSQYLCASSVDGEQFFGPGTRLTVL.

This clonotype has only a few counts. V usage is TRBV5-6 and J usage is TRBJ1-2; D possibly corresponds to TRBD1 (5 bases). Germline CDR1 reads SGHDT; CDR2 reads YYEEEE. This CDR3 has 12 residues. V lost 4 bases and J lost 11, with 15 bases in between. In DNA form, the CDR3 reads TGTGCCAGCAGCGCGAACGGCAGGGTGTACACCTTC. The encoded protein is CASSANGRVYTF.

This clonotype was counted between two and nine times. The J gene is TRBJ2-7, the V gene TRBV11-2; D gene unclear. The CDR3 extends over 13 amino acids. Trimming took 0 bases from V and 3 from J, leaving 6 bases between them. Germline lookup yields CDR1 SGHAT and CDR2 FQNNGV. Written as DNA, the CDR3 is TGTGCCAGCAGCTTAGAGGTAATCTACGAGCAGTACTTC. Translated: CASSLEVIYEQYF. Filled out from reference TRBV11-2 and TRBJ2-7, the complete variable domain reads EAGVAQSPRYKIIEKRQSVAFWCNPISGHATLYWYQQILGQGPKLLIQFQNNGVVDDSQLPKDRFSAERLKGVDSTLKIQPAKLEDSAVYLCASSLEVIYEQYFGPGTRLTVT.

The table lists this clonotype with many counts. V is TRBV29-1 and J is TRBJ2-7, with 8 bases that match TRBD2. The J segment lost 3 bases and the V segment lost 0 bases, leaving 1 base of the junction unmatched. The CDR3 sequence is 13 residues long. CDR1 SQVTM and CDR2 ANQGSEA come from the germline V gene. CDR3 loop: CSVEDRGGYEQYF. CDR3 nucleotides: TGCAGCGTTGAAGATCGGGGGGGCTACGAGCAGTACTTC.

The CDR3 sequence: CASSESLAGGQETQYF. CDR3 nucleotides: TGTGCCAGCAGTGAAAGCTTGGCGGGAGGACAAGAGACCCAGTACTTC. The chain has TRBV6-1 and TRBJ2-5; 8 bases match TRBD2. The V gene end was trimmed by 2 bases and the J gene end by 2 bases; junction bases not matched to a gene: 7. This CDR3 comprises 16 residues. Germline assignment: CDR1 MNHNS and CDR2 SASEGT.

This clonotype was seen a few times. V and J are TRBV10-3 and TRBJ2-7; TRBD2 is a possible D gene (7 bases). The germline gives CDR1 ENHRY, CDR2 SYGVKD. Trimming left V 3 bases short and J 3 bases short, with 12 bases between. The CDR3 is made up of 14 amino acids. The CDR3 reads CAISERGGGYEQYF. The CDR3, as DNA: TGTGCCATCAGTGAAAGGGGGGGAGGCTACGAGCAGTACTTC.

This clonotype was counted a few times. The chain carries TRBV9 and TRBJ2-7, with TRBD1 matching 10 bases. Trimming cost V 4 bases and J 5 bases; bases outside gene matches: 15. The CDR3 spans 17 residues. The germline gives CDR1 SGDLS, CDR2 YYNGEE. CDR3 coding DNA: TGTGCCAGCAGCCTAAGACCCTCCGGGACAGGGGCTGACGAGCAGTACTTC. The encoded protein is CASSLRPSGTGADEQYF.

The genes are TRBV18 and TRBJ2-4, with a tentative D call TRBD2 (6 bases). V lost 1 base and J lost 13, with 14 bases in between. Looked up from germline, CDR1 is KGHSH and CDR2 is LQKENI. This CDR3 comprises 13 residues. CDR3 residues: CASSPRERGAQYF. The CDR3 DNA sequence: TGTGCCAGCTCACCACGGGAGCGCGGGGCGCAGTACTTC.

This clonotype showed up just a few times. The gene calls are TRBV20-1 and TRBJ2-7; D remains ambiguous. Germline V gene sequence: CDR1 DFQATT, CDR2 SNEGSKA (reference sequence). The V end was cut by 3 bases, the J end by 2 bases, with 11 bases between. The CDR3 loop spans 13 amino acids. In DNA, the CDR3 is TGCAGTGCTAGTTCTGGAGTTCCCTACGAGCAGTACTTC. It encodes CSASSGVPYEQYF.

This chain uses TRBV2 with TRBJ2-1; D gene uncertain. Trimming took off 0 bases at V and 2 bases at J, with 17 bases between the two ends. The V gene's germline CDR1 is SNHLY and CDR2 FYNNEI. This CDR3 is 18 amino acids long. In nucleotides, the CDR3 is TGTGCCAGCAGTGAAGCGTTATCCGGCGATTCGACCTACAATGAGCAGTTCTTC. As protein: CASSEALSGDSTYNEQFF.

As DNA, the CDR3 is TGCAGCGTTGAAAAGGGATTAGGCTATGGCTACACCTTC. Encoded protein: CSVEKGLGYGYTF. The chain links TRBV29-1 to TRBJ1-2, with unresolved D. Trimming shortened V by 2 bases and J by 4 bases, and 11 bases separated the two germline ends. The CDR3 runs 13 residues. Germline-derived CDR1 and CDR2 are SQVTM and ANQGSEA.

The CDR3 protein is CSAQGRSGYNEQFF. In nucleotides, the CDR3 is TGCAGTGCCCAGGGACGTTCTGGCTACAATGAGCAGTTCTTC. The V gene is TRBV20-1, the J gene TRBJ2-1; D could derive from TRBD1 or TRBD2 (5 bases each). From germline, CDR1 is DFQATT and CDR2 SNEGSKA (reference sequence). This CDR3 region has 14 residues. Trimming stripped 6 bases from V and 3 bases from J, with 15 bases between.

In this sample, this clonotype turned up a few times. The genes are TRBV6-5 and TRBJ1-2; D is ambiguous. The V gene's germline CDR1 is MNHEY and CDR2 SVGAGI. This CDR3 spans 15 amino acids. V lost 2 bases, J lost 0 bases, and 10 bases lay in between. CDR3 sequence: CASSYGAGTNYGYTF. The CDR3 region has the DNA TGTGCCAGCAGTTACGGTGCAGGCACTAACTATGGCTACACCTTC.

The chain combines TRBV4-3 with TRBJ2-4; no reliable D call. Per the germline V gene, CDR1 is LGHNA and CDR2 is YSLEER. V was clipped by 1 base and J by 0 bases, with 13 bases between them. The CDR3 is 17 amino acids. The CDR3 bases are TGCGCCAGCAGCCAAGGGCCATCGATACTAGCCAAAAACATTCAGTACTTC. It codes for CASSQGPSILAKNIQYF.

This clonotype turned up a few times. The chain uses TRBV6-5 and TRBJ2-5; 10 bases are a match to TRBD1. CDR3 size: 15 residues. After removal of 5 bases from V and 4 bases from J, the junction contained 7 bases not matched to a gene. From germline, CDR1 is MNHEY and CDR2 SVGAGI. The CDR3 sequence: CASSKTGGLGETQYF. The CDR3 coding sequence is TGTGCCAGCAGTAAGACAGGGGGCTTGGGAGAGACCCAGTACTTC.